These 6 T cell receptor beta chains originate from one sample sequenced in a study of identical twins. TCRdb used MiXCR to reprocess the 5' RACE reads, holding one entry per CDR3 protein. The sample includes around 960,000 distinct CDR3 sequences, 9% to 15% seen only once; the top ten take about 1.5%. The same specimen was also included in a second study, on yellow fever vaccine responses in identical twins.

Material for sequencing was PBMCs. Receptors were obtained from a woman aged 18-30 years in good health.

A remark on this clonotype: A read error is possible here, since a much larger clone lies one base away. The V and J genes are TRBV7-9 and TRBJ2-1, with D possibly being TRBD1 or TRBD2 (5 bases each). V gave up 4 bases and J gave up 6 bases, with 13 bases separating them. The CDR3 is made up of 14 amino acids. The V gene's germline CDR1 is SEHNR and CDR2 FQNEAQ (reference sequence). The CDR3 is CASSSSGATNEQFF. Here the CDR3 DNA reads TGTGCCAGCAGCTCATCCGGGGCTACCAATGAGCAGTTCTTC.

The chain has TRBV20-1 and TRBJ2-1; 10 positions agree with TRBD2. The germline gives CDR1 DFQATT, CDR2 SNEGSKA (reference sequence). The trim removed 3 bases at V and 9 bases at J, leaving 17 bases unmatched. The CDR3 runs 17 residues. In DNA, the CDR3 is TGCAGTGCTAGGGGTCTAGCGGGAGTAAACCGTTATGGTGAGCAGTTCTTC. It specifies CSARGLAGVNRYGEQFF.

V is TRBV24-1 and J is TRBJ2-7; possibly TRBD1 or TRBD2 for D (5 bases each). Germline V gene data show CDR1 as KGHDR and CDR2 as SFDVKD. This CDR3 spans 16 amino acids. V was pared by 5 bases and J by 0 bases, with 16 bases between. DNA for the CDR3: TGTGCCACCAGTGCCTCCGGGACGATAAACTCCTACGAGCAGTACGTC. Translated: CATSASGTINSYEQYV.

V usage is TRBV12-3 or TRBV12-4 and J usage is TRBJ2-2; D remains unclear. The CDR3 has 14 amino acids. V lost 4 bases and J 4 bases, leaving 10 bases between the germline ends. The CDR3 coding sequence is TGTGCCAGCAGTTCCAACATAATCACCGGGGAGCTGTTTTTT. It codes for CASSSNIITGELFF.

V gene TRBV7-9 combines with J gene TRBJ2-7; 10 nucleotides line up with TRBD2. The CDR3 is 16 residues long. J lost 1 base, V lost 2 bases, and 5 bases had no gene match. Germline V gives CDR1 SEHNR, CDR2 FQNEAQ (reference sequence). The CDR3 nucleotides are TGTGCCAGCAGCTTATTGCTAGCGGGAGAGTCCTACGAGCAGTACGTC. Translated: CASSLLLAGESYEQYV.

This clonotype was seen a handful of times. This chain uses TRBV28 with TRBJ2-3; the match to TRBD2 covers 12 bases. CDR3 size: 17 residues. The germline gives CDR1 MDHEN, CDR2 SYDVKM. The V and J ends lost 6 bases and 1 base, in that order; junction bases with no gene match: 8. The CDR3 DNA follows: TGTGCCAGCAGCCGAAGGACTAGCGGGATTGGCACAGATACGCAGTATTTT. Translated, it gives CASSRRTSGIGTDTQYF.